This T cell receptor (beta chain) was sequenced for a study of graft-versus-host responses after intestinal transplantation. Overall study: Tacrolimus plus steroids were given to all recipients for about 3 years, preceded by anti-thymocyte globulin induction. Points from the study as a whole: High graft-versus-host to host-versus-graft clonal ratios were seen in allografts of patients with graft-donor T cell macrochimerism. Maximum circulating GvH clone levels tracked with early post-transplant HvG decreases.

For this clone: Its target is not known.

Clones were sequenced by immunoSEQ multiplex PCR, and TCRdb holds only the in-frame ones, with some missing. Of about 51,000 clones in the sample, approximately 88% were seen once. The trim removed 4 bases at V and 5 bases at J, leaving 12 bases unmatched. Germline values: CDR1 KGHSH, CDR2 LQKENI. The CDR3 sequence is 16 residues long. The sequenced sample was unstimulated CD4+ T cells sorted from spleen or lymph node cells, obtained before transplant. The chain is built from TRBV18 and TRBJ2-7, with TRBD1 identical over 9 bases. The TCR comes from a human donor who was the organ donor for an intestinal transplant. CDR3 sequence reads: CASSRLPGQGSNEQYF. DNA of the CDR3: TGTGCCAGCTCACGCCTACCGGGACAGGGATCGAACGAGCAGTACTTC.